This T cell receptor beta chain was profiled in a study of spatial heterogeneity in lung cancer. Study-level background: Roughly two years after resection was the median timing of the follow-up PBMC samples, which were sequenced when available. Beta-chain sequences consistently outnumbered alpha-chain sequences in detection. Study-level results: Blood contained ubiquitous expanded tumor TCRs more at resection than at follow-up.

This clonotype was recorded a few times. Its matching antigen is unknown. Every molecule of TCR cDNA had its own unique molecular identifier. TCRdb called the 5' RACE reads again in MiXCR, with one record for every CDR3 protein. Among roughly 120,000 distinct CDR3 sequences listed, less than 15% were seen once. This CDR3 is 12 amino acids long. Between the trimmed V and J ends, which lost 6 bases and 8 bases, there was a span of 13 bases. The time point denotes: blood at routine non-recurrence follow-up after resection. Whole RNA obtained from tumor, nontumor lung or frozen PBMC underwent sequencing without sorting.

Specimen: PBMCs, collected at follow-up. This rearrangement joins TRBV12-3 or TRBV12-4 to TRBJ1-2; a weak D match, TRBD1 (6 bases). This receptor was obtained from a male donor with early-stage non-small cell lung cancer. The CDR3 bases are TGTGCCAGCAGCCTAAACAGGGACGGCTACACCTTC. Translating it yields CASSLNRDGYTF.